The present T cell receptor beta chain was sequenced within a study of blood T cell repertoires in COVID-19 (dated by TCRdb to the early 2020s). Turning to the overall study: The collaborator samples originated in the United States, Italy and Spain and spanned the acute and convalescent phases of COVID-19. Nearly every sample came with metadata listing a de-identified subject ID, COVID-19 status, age in years and sex. The repertoires were made available in a free public database intended to serve as a resource for research on the immune response to SARS-CoV-2. Where available, HLA class I and class II types were obtained from metadata supplied by the sample provider rather than from assay-based typing. The samples were drawn from the first 160 participants of the ongoing ImmuneRACE study and from 1,254 subjects provided by 6 global collaborators. Deeply sampled blood TCRbeta repertoires from subjects exposed to, actively infected with, or recovered from COVID-19 were included in the dataset. The material from the prospective study consisted of cDNA or gDNA derived from T cells, B-cell-depleted T cells, or PBMCs. What the research found in general, with its limitations: Clinical and demographic metadata were provided uncurated, with the amount varying by source and participant.

TCRbeta CDR3 regions were amplified from genomic DNA using the immunoSEQ Assay, a bias-controlled multiplex PCR. On the authors' methods: Nucleated cell counts per sample were estimated from amplification of reference gene primers within the assay. Sequence reads were collapsed and filtered to measure the absolute abundance of every unique TCRbeta CDR3 rearrangement. For each sample, productive Simpson clonality was calculated by taking the square root of Simpson's diversity index across productive rearrangements. Held by TCRdb, this immuneACCESS table contains in-frame sequences only and omits some clones. Under half of the omission traces to an unresolved V gene where checked; the cause of the rest is unknown. That table gives V, J and clone size, and the DNA gave D and trimming. The sample table lists approximately 300,000 clones, about 92% of them with a count of one. Clones ranked in the top ten supply about 18% of the sample.

The CDR3 numbers 16 residues from cysteine through phenylalanine. Only the CDR3 region is kept as DNA, spanning 48 bases read in frame from base 1. Via the germline V gene, CDR1 is MDHEN and CDR2 SYDVKM. The V and J ends are trimmed by 1 base and 2 bases, leaving 12 bases between them. Participants in the prospective study were enrolled through a virtual design, were aged about 18 to 100 years, and lived in 24 United States geographic areas. Cohort assignment in the prospective study relied on participant-reported clinical history from a screening survey and a study questionnaire. ImmuneRACE Cohort 3 recovered participants were defined by two consecutive negative NP/OP PCR tests, healthcare professional clearance, or symptom resolution. In the prospective study, whole blood, serum and a nasopharyngeal or oropharyngeal swab were collected from each participant by mobile phlebotomists. Over a roughly 2-month period, participants in the prospective study had the option of providing additional blood draws and questionnaires. Before DNA extraction, prospective study blood samples were shipped either frozen or at room temperature.

Regarding this clone: Its antigen target is currently unknown. No base qualities exist here, and no much larger clone lies one base off it.

Sequences were obtained from PBMCs or T cells enriched from blood (not recorded which). This receptor was identified in a woman under 40 who had recovered from COVID-19. The V and J segments used are TRBV28 and TRBJ1-5, and TRBD1 may be the D gene, going by 6 matching bases. Read as DNA, the sequence is TGTGCCAGCAGTTTATCCGAAAACAGGGGCAATCAGCCCCAGCATTTT. It translates as CASSLSENRGNQPQHF.